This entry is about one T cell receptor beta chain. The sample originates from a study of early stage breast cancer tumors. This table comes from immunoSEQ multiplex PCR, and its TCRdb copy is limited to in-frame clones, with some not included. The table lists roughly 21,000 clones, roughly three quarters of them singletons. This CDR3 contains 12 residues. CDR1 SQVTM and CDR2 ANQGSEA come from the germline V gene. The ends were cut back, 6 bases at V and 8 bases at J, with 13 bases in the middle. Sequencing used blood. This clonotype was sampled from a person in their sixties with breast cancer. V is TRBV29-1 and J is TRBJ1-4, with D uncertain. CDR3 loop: CSVGMAEEKLFF. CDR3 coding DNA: TGCAGCGTCGGGATGGCAGAAGAAAAACTGTTTTTT.